Presented here are 28 T cell receptor beta chains from one specimen sequenced in a study of blood T cells in healthy people across ages. A second PCR of about 7 to 11 cycles used a sample-barcoded 5' primer and a J-beta primer mix. TCRdb called the 5' RACE reads again in MiXCR, with one record for every CDR3 protein. The repertoire holds 1.5 million to 2 million distinct CDR3 sequences, with 28% as singletons. The specimen was blood. The receptors derive from a woman aged 25 to 39 in good health.

This sequence joins TRBV19 and TRBJ2-1; 9 bases match TRBD2. V lost 7 bases and J lost 0; bases outside the gene matches: 4. CDR3 length: 15 residues. Germline CDR1 reads LNHDA; CDR2 reads SQIVND (reference sequence). DNA of the CDR3: TGTGCCAGTATCGAGACTAGCGGCTCCTACAATGAGCAGTTCTTC. Translated, it gives CASIETSGSYNEQFF.

A note on this clonotype: A much more abundant neighbour one base away suggests this may be a read error. The V gene is TRBV10-1, the J gene TRBJ2-3; TRBD2 matches 12 bases. V shed 4 bases, J shed 8 bases, and the junction held 10 bases outside the gene matches. The CDR3 runs 16 residues. The germline V gene has CDR1 WNHNN and CDR2 SYGVQD (reference sequence). Written as DNA, the CDR3 is TGCGCCAGCAGTGGGCCCCCGACTAGCGGGGGTGGTACGCAGTATTTT. Residues: CASSGPPTSGGGTQYF.

This clonotype was picked up many times. The V call is TRBV12-3 or TRBV12-4, the J call TRBJ2-5, with a possible D match to TRBD1 (6 bases). This CDR3 is built from 12 residues. With 5 bases removed from V and 3 bases from J, the gap between germline ends came to 7 bases. The CDR3 region is CASSQGKETQYF. The DNA for the CDR3 is TGTGCCAGCAGTCAGGGGAAAGAGACCCAGTACTTC.

This clonotype was picked up many times. The gene calls are TRBV7-9 and TRBJ2-7; D not resolved. Germline CDR1 reads SEHNR; CDR2 reads FQNEAQ (reference sequence). Trimming took off 4 bases at V and 4 bases at J, with 11 bases between the two ends. This CDR3 region has 13 residues. DNA for the CDR3: TGTGCCAGCAGCTCCCCTGGGCAGTACGAGCAGTACTTC. This codes for CASSSPGQYEQYF.

As to this clonotype: It may be a read error: a sequence one base away is much more abundant. The chain has TRBV5-6 and TRBJ2-5; TRBD1 matches 7 bases. The CDR3 totals 15 residues. Germline assignment: CDR1 SGHDT and CDR2 YYEEEE. V was pared by 7 bases and J by 4 bases, with 13 bases of the junction left unmatched. CDR3 residues: CASLRGQGRRETQYF. CDR3 nucleotide sequence: TGTGCCAGCCTGAGGGGGCAGGGCCGTCGAGAGACCCAGTACTTC.

The V gene is TRBV20-1, the J gene TRBJ1-2; possible D gene TRBD1, 5 bases. With 3 bases removed from V and 7 bases from J, the gap between germline ends came to 12 bases. Germline V gene data show CDR1 as DFQATT and CDR2 as SNEGSKA (reference sequence). CDR3 size: 12 residues. The CDR3 loop reads CSASRVAVGYTF. In nucleotides, the CDR3 is TGCAGTGCTAGCAGGGTAGCGGTTGGCTACACCTTC.

The table lists this clonotype with many counts. The chain couples TRBV10-3 to TRBJ2-1, with D possibly TRBD1 on 5 matching bases. The germline V gene has CDR1 ENHRY and CDR2 SYGVKD. The CDR3 totals 13 residues. V was clipped by 7 bases and J by 8 bases, with 15 bases between them. In nucleotides, the CDR3 is TGTGCCATCAAAGAACCCAGGGATGATGAGCAGTTCTTC. Protein sequence: CAIKEPRDDEQFF.

The CDR3 DNA reads as TGTGCCAGCAGTTTAAGTCCAGGGGTGAACACTGAAGCTTTCTTT. As protein: CASSLSPGVNTEAFF. J is TRBJ1-1 and V is TRBV12-3 or TRBV12-4, with a possible D match to TRBD1 (6 bases). The CDR3 has 15 amino acids. V lost 2 bases and J lost 0, with 10 bases in between.

The chain's CDR3 is CASSQEASGWDTDTQYF. CDR3 nucleotide sequence: TGCGCCAGCAGCCAGGAGGCTAGCGGGTGGGACACAGATACGCAGTATTTT. This chain joins TRBV4-1 and TRBJ2-3, with 8 bases identical to TRBD2. The CDR3 length is 17 residues. CDR1 is MGHRA, CDR2 YSYEKL, per germline. J was trimmed by 2 bases and V by 3 bases; bases with no gene match: 10.

This clonotype has just a few counts. The chain employs TRBV12-3 or TRBV12-4 and TRBJ2-7; no clear D. V was clipped by 1 base and J by 0 bases, with 10 bases between them. The CDR3 has 15 residues. CDR3 loop: CASSLEYVSSYEQYF. The DNA for the CDR3 is TGTGCCAGCAGTTTAGAGTACGTGAGCTCCTACGAGCAGTACTTC.

The V call is TRBV5-1, the J call TRBJ2-2, with 8 bases fitting TRBD1. J gave up 6 bases and V 6 bases, and 7 bases lay outside the gene matches. Germline CDR1 and CDR2: SGHRS and YFSETQ. This CDR3 spans 14 amino acids. The CDR3 sequence: CASTSTGVPGELFF. CDR3 DNA: TGCGCCAGCACTTCGACAGGGGTCCCCGGGGAGCTGTTTTTT.

V gene TRBV7-9 combines with J gene TRBJ2-1; no reliable D call. V lost 11 bases and J 9 bases, leaving 23 bases between the germline ends. There are 14 residues in the CDR3. Germline V gene lookup returns CDR1 SEHNR and CDR2 FQNEAQ (reference sequence). CDR3 region: CAGSDSPPFVEQFF. CDR3 DNA: TGTGCCGGTAGTGATTCCCCCCCTTTCGTTGAGCAGTTCTTC.

The chain is built from TRBV29-1 and TRBJ2-7, with TRBD1 matching 10 bases. The CDR3 is made up of 16 amino acids. V lost 0 bases, J lost 1 base, and 6 bases stayed unmatched. CDR1 and CDR2 (germline): SQVTM, ANQGSEA. CDR3 region: CSVEDPKDRGSYEQYF. In DNA, the CDR3 is TGCAGCGTTGAAGATCCGAAGGACAGGGGGTCCTACGAGCAGTACTTC.

This clonotype showed up many times. J is TRBJ2-1 and V is TRBV7-2, with D perhaps TRBD1 or TRBD2 (5 bases each). The CDR3 covers 12 residues. The V and J ends lost 4 bases and 8 bases respectively, with 9 bases between them. Germline lookup yields CDR1 SGHTA and CDR2 FQGNSA. CDR3 bases: TGTGCCAGCAGCTACGTGGGGGATGAGCAGTTCTTC. It specifies CASSYVGDEQFF.

The chain has TRBV4-3 and TRBJ2-7, with D hard to call. Germline-derived CDR1 and CDR2 are LGHNA and YSLEER. The CDR3 is 16 residues long. With 3 bases removed from V and 0 bases from J, the gap between germline ends came to 15 bases. The CDR3 DNA is TGCGCCAGCAGCCAGGACCTAAACGCTCGCTCCTACGAGCAGTACTTC. Encoded protein: CASSQDLNARSYEQYF.

This clonotype showed up just a few times. The V call is TRBV7-6, the J call TRBJ1-1, with 7 positions matching TRBD1. The CDR3 is 14 residues long. The junction had 6 bases not matched to a gene; V was cut back by 4 bases and J by 4 bases. The germline CDR1 and CDR2 sequences are SGHVS and FNYEAQ. The CDR3 nucleotides are TGTGCCAGCAGCTCCGCAGGGGGAGGCACTGAAGCTTTCTTT. Translation: CASSSAGGGTEAFF.

Only a few counts were recorded for this clonotype. This chain uses TRBV10-3 with TRBJ2-3; TRBD2 agrees at 12 bases. Trimming removed 2 bases from V and 4 bases from J; junction bases left unmatched: 4. The CDR3 sequence is 16 residues long. The germline V gene has CDR1 ENHRY and CDR2 SYGVKD. The CDR3 nucleotides are TGTGCCATCAGTGAGACTAGCGGGAGGCGACCAGATACGCAGTATTTT. Residues: CAISETSGRRPDTQYF.

V gene TRBV20-1 combines with J gene TRBJ2-3, with D unclear. The V gene lost 5 bases and the J gene lost 4 bases, with 13 bases spanning the gap. Germline values: CDR1 DFQATT, CDR2 SNEGSKA (reference sequence). The CDR3 is made up of 13 amino acids. The CDR3 here is CSAGVGAADTQYF. Written as DNA, the CDR3 is TGCAGTGCTGGGGTGGGCGCTGCAGATACGCAGTATTTT.

The gene calls are TRBV5-1 and TRBJ1-2; TRBD1 matches at 7 bases. The germline V gene encodes CDR1 SGHRS and CDR2 YFSETQ. V dropped 4 bases and J dropped 0; count of bases not matched to a gene: 12. The CDR3 is 17 amino acids. Written as DNA, the CDR3 is TGCGCCAGCAGCCACACCCCAGGGGGAATAGCTAACTATGGCTACACCTTC. Translated, it gives CASSHTPGGIANYGYTF.

This chain joins TRBV5-1 and TRBJ1-1; no reliable D call. Trimming cost V 4 bases and J 4 bases, with 20 bases left between them. CDR1 and CDR2 from the germline V gene are SGHRS and YFSETQ. CDR3 length equals 16 residues. The DNA for the CDR3 is TGCGCCAGCAGCACAACCGCTCTGGGAGAGGGCACTGAAGCTTTCTTT. As protein: CASSTTALGEGTEAFF.

Remarks on this clonotype: The junction and the germline gene differ at one end; a read error may be behind it. This chain connects TRBV12-3 or TRBV12-4 to TRBJ2-3; unclear D gene. This CDR3 is 13 amino acids long. The CDR3 nucleotides are TGTGCCGGCAGTTCCAACGATGCAGATACGCAGTATTTT. This translates into CAGSSNDADTQYF.

This clonotype was recorded once. V usage is TRBV5-1 and J usage is TRBJ2-5; D is uncertain. The CDR3 sequence is 12 residues long. The V gene's germline CDR1 is SGHRS and CDR2 YFSETQ. V lost 4 bases and J 5 bases, leaving 9 bases between the germline ends. The CDR3 reads CASSEPGETQYF. The CDR3 DNA is TGCGCCAGCAGCGAACCCGGGGAGACCCAGTACTTC.

This clonotype was recorded a few times. The rearrangement joins TRBV29-1 to TRBJ1-2; 8 bases are shared with TRBD1. The CDR3 contains 12 residues. V shed 7 bases and J 4 bases; nucleotides not matched to a gene: 5. The germline V gene has CDR1 SQVTM and CDR2 ANQGSEA. The CDR3 reads CSAQGQAYGYTF. CDR3 nucleotides: TGCAGCGCCCAGGGACAGGCCTATGGCTACACCTTC.

As regards this clonotype: A read error may produce the germline difference seen at one junction end. The V gene is TRBV6-2 or TRBV6-3, the J gene TRBJ2-1, with no clear D. The CDR3 covers 13 residues. Per germline, CDR1 MNHEY and CDR2 SVGEGT. CDR3 loop: CASRVQTYNEQFF. The CDR3 nucleotides read TGCGCCAGCAGAGTGCAAACCTACAATGAGCAGTTCTTC.

This clonotype was counted a few times. The V call is TRBV20-1, the J call TRBJ2-3; D tentatively reads TRBD1 or TRBD2 (5 bases each). The CDR3 covers 15 residues. Germline V lookup: CDR1 DFQATT, CDR2 SNEGSKA (reference sequence). V shed 3 bases and J shed 2 bases, with 15 bases lying between them. The CDR3 DNA reads TGCAGTGCTAGTTCGGGACCCGACTTCACAGATACGCAGTATTTT. Amino acid sequence: CSASSGPDFTDTQYF.

This clonotype was counted at least ten times. V is TRBV3-1 and J is TRBJ2-3, with D unresolved. Germline V lookup: CDR1 LGHDT, CDR2 YNNKEL (reference sequence). The CDR3 contains 12 residues. V lost 2 bases and J lost 6, with 6 bases in between. DNA of the CDR3: TGTGCCAGCAGCCAATGGGGTGATACGCAGTATTTT. This gives the protein CASSQWGDTQYF.

V usage is TRBV20-1 and J usage is TRBJ2-7; 10 bases are shared with TRBD1. CDR1 and CDR2 (germline): DFQATT, SNEGSKA (reference sequence). V shed 2 bases and J 0 bases; nucleotides not matched to a gene: 7. The CDR3 runs to 16 residues. CDR3 amino acids: CSARYPGQGNSYEQYF. The CDR3 region has the DNA TGCAGTGCTAGATATCCGGGACAGGGGAACTCCTACGAGCAGTACTTC.

The chain has TRBV3-1 and TRBJ1-2, with D perhaps TRBD1 (6 bases). The CDR3 is made up of 15 amino acids. The germline gives CDR1 LGHDT, CDR2 YNNKEL (reference sequence). Trimming left V 3 bases short and J 4 bases short, with 15 bases between. The CDR3 sequence: CASSHNRVSSYGYTF. In nucleotides, the CDR3 is TGTGCCAGCAGCCACAACAGGGTGAGCAGCTATGGCTACACCTTC.